A single sample gave rise to the 7 T cell receptor beta chains below, sequenced in a study of radiotherapy plus CTLA-4 blockade in lung cancer. Here immunoSEQ multiplex PCR was the method, and the copy in TCRdb shows in-frame clones only, minus some. The table shows about 110,000 clones, with approximately 81% occurring only once. The material sequenced was peripheral blood, taken from a patient treated with radiotherapy plus ipilimumab. These receptors all come from a human donor with non-small cell lung cancer that progressed on radiotherapy plus ipilimumab. Some clones in this sample may be carry-over from other donors' samples.

The rearrangement links TRBV7-2 to TRBJ2-3, with D uncertain. CDR3 size: 14 residues. Germline V gene data show CDR1 as SGHTA and CDR2 as FQGNSA. The V end lost 0 bases, the J end lost 3 bases, and 7 bases lay between the germline ends. The CDR3 sequence: CASSLAVATDTQYF. The CDR3 DNA reads as TGTGCCAGCAGCTTAGCGGTGGCGACAGATACGCAGTATTTT.

V gene TRBV14 combines with J gene TRBJ2-3; 9 bases match TRBD2. The junction had 6 bases not matched to a gene; V was cut back by 0 bases and J by 2 bases. The germline V gene encodes CDR1 SGHDN and CDR2 FVKESK. The CDR3 loop spans 17 amino acids. The CDR3 loop is CASSQDSRGGYTDTQYF. CDR3 nucleotides: TGTGCCAGCAGCCAAGATTCGCGGGGGGGATACACAGATACGCAGTATTTT.

V gene TRBV7-9 combines with J gene TRBJ1-6; possibly TRBD1 for D (6 bases). Trimming stripped 6 bases from V and 10 bases from J, with 22 bases between. This CDR3 region has 16 residues. CDR1 and CDR2 (germline): SEHNR, FQNEAQ (reference sequence). CDR3 bases: TGTGCCAGCAGTCGAGAGCGAACGGGGGGCAGATCACCCCTCCACTTT. It is translated as CASSRERTGGRSPLHF.

This clone came up a few times. The V and J genes are TRBV7-8 and TRBJ2-4, with TRBD1 matching over 11 bases. The CDR3 is 13 amino acids. The germline gives CDR1 SGHVS, CDR2 FQNEAQ. V gave up 6 bases and J gave up 9 bases; unmatched junction bases: 4. The CDR3 region is CASSRDRGSIQYF. The CDR3 DNA is TGTGCCAGCAGTCGGGACAGGGGGAGCATTCAGTACTTC.

This clone has a single count. J is TRBJ2-7 and V is TRBV4-1; 12 bases align to TRBD2. The trim removed 4 bases at V and 4 bases at J, leaving 8 bases unmatched. This CDR3 comprises 16 residues. The germline V gene has CDR1 MGHRA and CDR2 YSYEKL. The CDR3 loop reads CASSRDQTSGGYEQYF. The CDR3 DNA sequence: TGCGCCAGCAGCCGAGACCAGACTAGCGGGGGTTACGAGCAGTACTTC.

This clone was observed a handful of times. The rearrangement links TRBV6-5 to TRBJ1-6, with D hard to call. Germline V lookup: CDR1 MNHEY, CDR2 SVGAGI. This CDR3 comprises 14 residues. Trimming removed 2 bases at V and 8 bases at J, with 10 bases between. For the CDR3, the DNA is TGTGCCAGCAGTTACGACATAAAATATTCACCCCTCCACTTT. Translated, it gives CASSYDIKYSPLHF.

The chain combines TRBV5-1 with TRBJ1-2; D is unclear. Germline values: CDR1 SGHRS, CDR2 YFSETQ. V was cut by 0 bases and J by 1 base, with 13 bases left in between. The CDR3 spans 16 residues. This CDR3 reads CASSLGAGAYNYGYTF. Written as DNA, the CDR3 is TGCGCCAGCAGCTTGGGTGCGGGCGCCTATAACTATGGCTACACCTTC.